The rows below give T cell receptor beta chains drawn from one sample of a study of CD8+ T cells in alopecia areata. The data were produced by immunoSEQ multiplex PCR, yet TCRdb's version contains in-frame clones alone and is incomplete. The profile shows more than 95,000 clones, roughly two fifths of them singletons. The sample was CD4+ T cells sorted from blood. The receptor set was obtained from a human donor with alopecia areata. The CDR3 runs from the conserved cysteine through the conserved F or W. The D gene is left open where the match is weak.

J: TRBJ2-3
D: -
V: TRBV7-2
CDR3: CASSLDPSTDTQYF

J: TRBJ2-7
D: -
V: TRBV29-1
CDR3: CSVGRTYEQYF

J: TRBJ2-3
D: -
V: TRBV2
CDR3: CASSVALTDTQYF

J: TRBJ2-1
D: TRBD2
V: TRBV9
CDR3: CASSGGLAGGYNEQFF

J: TRBJ2-3
D: TRBD2
V: TRBV18
CDR3: CASSPPGGRDSGDTQYF

J: TRBJ1-2
D: -
V: TRBV6-5
CDR3: CASRAGSYGYTF

J: TRBJ2-3
D: TRBD2
V: TRBV27
CDR3: CASSFTSGARLGTDTQYF

J: TRBJ2-5
D: -
V: TRBV7-9
CDR3: CASSGHVDGETQYF

J: TRBJ2-2
D: TRBD2
V: TRBV6-5
CDR3: CASSRSGSFTGELFF

J: TRBJ2-5
D: -
V: TRBV27
CDR3: CASSLRTTGETQYF

J: TRBJ2-6
D: -
V: TRBV29-1
CDR3: CSVVSQAMVSGANVLTF

J: TRBJ1-2
D: -
V: TRBV30
CDR3: CAWSVRLLNYGYTF

J: TRBJ1-5
D: -
V: TRBV6-5
CDR3: CASSQDLNQPQHF

J: TRBJ1-4
D: -
V: TRBV5-1
CDR3: CASSWHQGIPNEKLFF

J: TRBJ2-3
D: -
V: TRBV4-3
CDR3: CASSSYFLSTDTQYF

J: TRBJ2-2
D: TRBD1
V: TRBV5-1
CDR3: CASSGQGIHTGELFF

J: TRBJ2-1
D: TRBD2
V: TRBV11-2
CDR3: CASSLVLAGDQFF

J: TRBJ2-5
D: TRBD2
V: TRBV20-1
CDR3: CSARGGETQYF

J: TRBJ2-3
D: -
V: TRBV29-1
CDR3: CSVFWQGADTQYF

J: TRBJ2-1
D: -
V: TRBV28
CDR3: CASTAGWNNEQFF

J: TRBJ2-7
D: -
V: TRBV7-3
CDR3: CASSVIGGAGEQYF

J: TRBJ2-5
D: TRBD1
V: TRBV9
CDR3: CASSVRTGVSGETQYF

J: TRBJ1-5
D: -
V: TRBV29-1
CDR3: CSVQLYSNSNQPQHF

J: TRBJ2-5
D: -
V: TRBV2
CDR3: CASSETGGETQYF

J: TRBJ1-2
D: -
V: TRBV28
CDR3: CASCQAVGYGYTF

J: TRBJ2-7
D: TRBD1
V: TRBV28
CDR3: CASRTPGQHYEQYF

J: TRBJ1-2
D: -
V: TRBV7-9
CDR3: CASSLAQAGYTF

J: TRBJ2-1
D: -
V: TRBV20-1
CDR3: CSAGTVNEQFF

J: TRBJ2-5
D: -
V: TRBV4-1
CDR3: CASSRRPWQETQYF

J: TRBJ1-4
D: -
V: TRBV29-1
CDR3: CSVPGRGTNEKLFF

J: TRBJ1-5
D: TRBD1
V: TRBV6-5
CDR3: CASSQDRGNQPQHF

J: TRBJ2-5
D: -
V: TRBV30
CDR3: CAWSGLGSETQYF

J: TRBJ2-2
D: TRBD1
V: TRBV30
CDR3: CAWSVYRGAGELFF

J: TRBJ1-2
D: TRBD1
V: TRBV23-1
CDR3: CASSPRDSHYGYTF

J: TRBJ2-7
D: TRBD1
V: TRBV5-1
CDR3: CASSLGQGDEQYF